These 2 T cell receptor beta chains were all obtained from the same sample, sequenced in a study of blood T cell repertoires in COVID-19 (TCRdb year 2020). The library came from the immunoSEQ multiplex PCR assay. Entries here come from immuneACCESS through TCRdb and include only in-frame sequences with V and J called. Some clones fail to appear in such tables; in the studies checked, an unresolved V gene covers under half of the shortfall, and the cause of the remainder is unknown. For this sample there are 70,000 to 80,000 clones; around 93% appear just once. Jointly, the top ten make up 4.8% of the sample. Sequences were obtained from peripheral blood. These receptors were collected from a woman aged 60 to 75 with active COVID-19.

V gene TRBV4-1 combines with J gene TRBJ1-2, with a tentative D call TRBD1 (6 bases). Germline V gives CDR1 MGHRA, CDR2 YSYEKL. V was pared by 6 bases and J by 4 bases, with 12 bases between. This CDR3 region has 13 residues. The chain's CDR3 is CASRATGSYGYTF. In DNA, the CDR3 is TGCGCCAGCAGGGCTACAGGGTCCTATGGCTACACCTTC.

The chain combines TRBV7-7 with TRBJ2-1; 7 nucleotides align to TRBD1. The CDR3 length is 16 residues. Germline V gives CDR1 SSHAT, CDR2 FNYEAQ (reference sequence). Trimming took 4 bases from V and 3 from J; bases not matched to a gene: 9. CDR3 residues: CASSSDPTGIYNEQFF. For the CDR3, the DNA is TGTGCCAGCAGCTCCGACCCGACAGGGATCTACAATGAGCAGTTCTTC.